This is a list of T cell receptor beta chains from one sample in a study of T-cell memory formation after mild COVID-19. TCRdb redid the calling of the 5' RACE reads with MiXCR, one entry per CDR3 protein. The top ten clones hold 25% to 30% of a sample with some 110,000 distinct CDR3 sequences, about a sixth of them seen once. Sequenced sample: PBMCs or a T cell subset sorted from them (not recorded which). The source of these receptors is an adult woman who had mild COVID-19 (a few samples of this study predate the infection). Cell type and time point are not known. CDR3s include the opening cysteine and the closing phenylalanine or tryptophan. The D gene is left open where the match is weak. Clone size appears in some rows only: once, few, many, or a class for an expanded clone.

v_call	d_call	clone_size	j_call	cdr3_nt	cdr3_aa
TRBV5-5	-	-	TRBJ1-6	TGTGCCAGCAGCCTGACAGGCTATAATTCACCCCTCCACTTT	CASSLTGYNSPLHF
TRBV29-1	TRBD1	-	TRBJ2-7	TGCAGCGTTGAAGAAGGGGACAGAGGGCTTGACTACGAGCAGTACTTC	CSVEEGDRGLDYEQYF
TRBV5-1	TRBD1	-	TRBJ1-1	TGCGCCAGCAGCTTGGTGGGACAGGGCCCTGGGAACACTGAAGCTTTCTTT	CASSLVGQGPGNTEAFF
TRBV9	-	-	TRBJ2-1	TGTGCCAGCAGCGTAGGCTCGGCGGATGAGCAGTTCTTC	CASSVGSADEQFF
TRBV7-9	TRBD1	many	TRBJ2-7	TGTGCCAGCAGCTCGACCGCCGGACAGGGGATCTACGAGCAGTACTTC	CASSSTAGQGIYEQYF
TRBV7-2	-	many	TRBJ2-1	TGTGCCAGCAGCTTAGCGGGAACTGAGCAGTTCTTC	CASSLAGTEQFF
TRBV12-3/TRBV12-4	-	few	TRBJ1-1	TGTGCCAGCAGGGAGGGTACTGAAGCTTTCTTT	CASREGTEAFF
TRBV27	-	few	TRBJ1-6	TGTGCCAGCACCCGCCTAGTTAGCCCTGTATTAACCTCACCCCTCCACTTT	CASTRLVSPVLTSPLHF
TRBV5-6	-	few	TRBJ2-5	TGTGCCAGCAGCCTGTCTCCCACTGGACTCGGTTTCCAAGAGACCCAGTACTTC	CASSLSPTGLGFQETQYF
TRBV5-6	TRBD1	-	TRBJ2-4	TGTGCCAGCACCTGGACAGGGGGAATCGGGGAAAACATTCAGTACTTC	CASTWTGGIGENIQYF